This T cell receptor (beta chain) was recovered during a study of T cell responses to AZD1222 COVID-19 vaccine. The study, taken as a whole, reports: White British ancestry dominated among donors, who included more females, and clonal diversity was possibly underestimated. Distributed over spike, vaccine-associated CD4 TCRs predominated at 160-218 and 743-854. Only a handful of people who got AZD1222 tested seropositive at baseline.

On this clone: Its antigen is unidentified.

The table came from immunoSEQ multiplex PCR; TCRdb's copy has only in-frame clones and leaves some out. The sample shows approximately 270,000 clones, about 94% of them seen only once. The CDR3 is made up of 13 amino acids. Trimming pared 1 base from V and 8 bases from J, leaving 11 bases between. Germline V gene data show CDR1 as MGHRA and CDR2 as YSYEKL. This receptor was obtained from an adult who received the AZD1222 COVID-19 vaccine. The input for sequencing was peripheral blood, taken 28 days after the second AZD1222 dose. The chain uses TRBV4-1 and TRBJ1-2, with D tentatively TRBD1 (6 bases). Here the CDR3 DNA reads TGCGCCAGCAGCCAAGGTTCAGGGGACGGCTACACCTTC. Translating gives CASSQGSGDGYTF.